This T cell receptor (beta chain) was sequenced in a study of T cells in Graves' hyperthyroidism and ophthalmopathy. Amplification of TCR beta CDR3 regions used RNA as the template. When the TCR CDR3 underwent first-round RT-PCR, the HTBI primer set was used. TCRdb fed the multiplex PCR reads into MiXCR, producing one record per CDR3 protein. The sample shows roughly 550,000 distinct CDR3 sequences, more than 15% of them seen only once. Germline CDR1 and CDR2: SGDLS and YYNGEE. Trimming removed 7 bases at V and 2 bases at J, with 18 bases between. This CDR3 is built from 16 residues. Study-wide points: Most thyroid clonotypes expanded above 0.001 appeared in blood too.

This clonotype was picked up a small number of times. Its target is not known. The source material was blood. This TCR was recovered from a young woman with Graves' ophthalmopathy. The chain links TRBV9 to TRBJ2-2, with a weak D call TRBD2 (6 bases). DNA for the CDR3: TGTGCCAGCGAGGCCCCGGGACTCCTAAACACCGGGGAGCTGTTTTTT. Its translation: CASEAPGLLNTGELFF.